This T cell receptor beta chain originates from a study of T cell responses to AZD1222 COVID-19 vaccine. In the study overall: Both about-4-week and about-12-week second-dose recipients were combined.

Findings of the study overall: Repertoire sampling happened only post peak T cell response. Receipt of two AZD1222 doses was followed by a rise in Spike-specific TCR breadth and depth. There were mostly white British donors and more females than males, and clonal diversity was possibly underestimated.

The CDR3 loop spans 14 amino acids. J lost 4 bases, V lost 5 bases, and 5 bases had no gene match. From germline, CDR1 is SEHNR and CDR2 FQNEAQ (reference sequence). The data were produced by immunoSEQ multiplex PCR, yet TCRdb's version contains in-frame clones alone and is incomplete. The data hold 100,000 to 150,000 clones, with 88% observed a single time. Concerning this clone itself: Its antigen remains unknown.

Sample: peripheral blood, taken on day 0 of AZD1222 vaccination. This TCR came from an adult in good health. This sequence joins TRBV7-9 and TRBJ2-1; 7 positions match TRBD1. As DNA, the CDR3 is TGTGCCAGCAGCATCCGGGACAGTTACAATGAGCAGTTCTTC. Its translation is CASSIRDSYNEQFF.